This T cell receptor (beta chain) was documented in a study of blood T cell repertoires in COVID-19. The CDR3 spans 17 residues. Trimming removed 4 bases from V and 8 bases from J, with 26 bases in between. The germline V gene has CDR1 MGHRA and CDR2 YSYEKL. Cohorts were determined from participant-reported clinical history. The protocol was immunoSEQ multiplex PCR, while the TCRdb copy is restricted to in-frame clones and leaves out a portion. The sample shows around 380,000 clones, approximately 89% of them seen only once. The genes are TRBV4-1 and TRBJ1-2; tentative D call: TRBD1 (6 bases). The sequenced sample was PBMCs or T cells enriched from blood (not recorded which). The sequence came from a man under 40 who had recovered from COVID-19. CDR3 nucleotide sequence: TGCGCCAGCAGCCCCGGGGGGGCTATGGGTTCGGGTTGGGGCTACACCTTC. It encodes CASSPGGAMGSGWGYTF.